This T cell receptor beta chain was identified during a study of blood T cell repertoires in COVID-19. Study-level information: Both acute and convalescent COVID-19 samples were obtained from the United States, Italy and Spain. PBMCs, B-cell-depleted T cells, or T cells were the source of the cDNA or gDNA that made up the material.

Germline CDR1 LNHDA, CDR2 SQIVND (reference sequence). This CDR3 has 14 amino acids. The V segment lost 5 bases and the J segment 8 bases; nucleotides outside the gene matches: 12. This clone was detected a few times. In the original processing: Scientists estimated how many nucleated cells there were by amplifying reference gene primers. Method: immunoSEQ multiplex PCR; TCRdb's copy keeps in-frame clones and lacks some. The DNA was the basis for D and trimming; V, J and clone size are from that table. In the table there are about 78,000 clones, around 90% of which are singletons. The specimen was peripheral blood. This sequence was found in a woman aged 45-60 years in a cohort sampled during active COVID-19. This sequence joins TRBV19 and TRBJ2-7; 7 bases match TRBD1. The CDR3 DNA reads TGTGCCAGTAGTGGGTCCGGGACAGACATCAAGCAGTACTTC. It specifies CASSGSGTDIKQYF.